This TCR beta chain came from a study of shared clonotypes between healthy human individuals (dated by TCRdb to 2018 to 2020). The study in broad terms: The cohort comprised a couple of women and a few men aged 18 to 49 years. Libraries were prepared and TCR repertoires were sequenced by different laboratories using diverse techniques, in order to increase sequencing depth and limit assay-specific biases. Leukapheresis yielded between about 0.9 and 9.5 billion PBMCs per donor. The study deeply sequenced blood TCR repertoires of roughly five healthy adults to estimate repertoire size and the extent of clonotype sharing between individuals. On the study overall, not on this receptor specifically: Pairwise subsampling indicated that sequencing depth was expected to affect the degree of clonotype sharing among donors. Because the study included only a small number of donors, the genetic and exposure-history diversity represented was limited. Sampling was limited to blood, and TCR repertoires in tissue likely differ from TCR repertoires in blood.

V loses 6 bases at its end and J loses 4 bases; junction bases beyond the gene matches: 12. CDR1 MDHEN and CDR2 SYDVKM were looked up in the germline V gene. Its CDR3 holds 15 amino acids, cysteine through phenylalanine. The sequence is cut down to CDR3 DNA, 45 bases in frame from base 1. The donors were healthy, HIV-negative adults who had no recently reported acute infections or vaccinations. Every donor was a Caucasian adult residing in Nashville, Tennessee, USA. In the unsorted samples, some 100 million PBMCs were counted, and genomic DNA was extracted using the QIAamp DNA Blood Mini kit. After blood collection by leukapheresis, PBMCs were isolated using Ficoll-Histopaque density gradient centrifugation and then cryopreserved in the vapor phase of liquid nitrogen. TCR CDR3 regions were amplified from genomic DNA by multiplex PCR using the deep immunoSEQ assay. For each cell subset, the extracted genomic DNA was distributed evenly across all wells of several immunoSEQ 96-well plates, and each plate served as one replicate. Each replicate PCR for unsorted PBMC received about 300 ng genomic DNA, equal to about 30,000 T cell genomes. Unsorted PBMC genomic DNA was sequenced across ten immunoSEQ deep assay plates. The purified libraries were quantified using a Qubit 3.0 fluorometer, sized with a Bioanalyzer 2100, and then quantified again using the KAPA Library Quantification kit. Every immunoSEQ 96-well plate was sequenced on a separate single-read 150-cycle Illumina NextSeq 550 flow cell. As for how the authors treated the data: The immunoSEQ output contained only junctional sequences without quality scores, so filtering could not match that applied to full-length reads. Sequences were annotated with PyIR, a Python wrapper for IgBLAST v1.9, and V/J genes and CDR3 were assigned using IMGT germline references. Any read was removed if the V/J assignment was weak (E-value above 1e-6), the CDR3 was missing, or the read contained stop codons, out-of-frame junctions, or ambiguous translated residues. A V3J clonotype was defined by an identical inferred V gene, J gene, and CDR3 amino acid sequence. To compute the percentage overlap between repertoires, the number of shared unique clonotypes was divided by the size of the smaller repertoire. Three approaches were used to assess repertoire richness: RTK rarefaction, the Chao1 estimator, and Recon v2.1 estimates of unobserved clonotypes. TCRdb limited this immuneACCESS table to in-frame rearrangements with V and J called. A share of clones is missing; checked studies link under half to unresolved V genes, and the rest is unexplained. V, J and clone size were drawn from that table, and D and trimming were deduced from the DNA. Here the sample has about 500,000 clones; 70% to 80% occur a single time. The top ten constitute more than 10% of the sample.

In this sample, this clone turned up once. The antigen it recognizes is unknown. One base away there is no much larger clone; base qualities are not given. The sequenced material came from PBMCs. The chain links TRBV28 with TRBJ2-7, and TRBD2 aligns with 7 junction nucleotides. The receptor was isolated from a woman between 40 and 50 years old in good health. Some clones in this sample may be carry-over from other donors' samples. The DNA sequence is given as TGTGCCAGCAGGGAGGCCCCCTGGCGGGAGTACGAGCAGTACTTC. Its translation is CASREAPWREYEQYF.